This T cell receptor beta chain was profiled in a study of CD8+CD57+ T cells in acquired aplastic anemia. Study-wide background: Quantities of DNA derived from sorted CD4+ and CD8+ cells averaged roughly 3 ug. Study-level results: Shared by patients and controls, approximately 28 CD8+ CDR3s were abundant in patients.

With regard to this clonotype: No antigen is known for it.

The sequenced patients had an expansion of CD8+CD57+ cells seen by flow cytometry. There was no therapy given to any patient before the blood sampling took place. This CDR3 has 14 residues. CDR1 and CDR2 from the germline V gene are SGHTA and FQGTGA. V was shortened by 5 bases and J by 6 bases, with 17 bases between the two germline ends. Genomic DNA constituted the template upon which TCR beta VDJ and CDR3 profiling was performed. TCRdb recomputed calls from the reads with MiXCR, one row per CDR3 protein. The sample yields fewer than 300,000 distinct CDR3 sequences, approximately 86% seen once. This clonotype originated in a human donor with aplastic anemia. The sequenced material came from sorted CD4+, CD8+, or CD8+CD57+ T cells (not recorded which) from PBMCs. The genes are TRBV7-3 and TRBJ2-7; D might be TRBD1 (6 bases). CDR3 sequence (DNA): TGTGCCAGCAGCGAGCAGGGGAATGTCGCCGAGCAGTACTTC. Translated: CASSEQGNVAEQYF.